The 5 T cell receptor beta chains in this list originate from one sample, sequenced in a study of T cell repertoires in cytomegalovirus infection. TCRdb re-called the reads through MiXCR, storing one row per CDR3 protein. Found here are under 350,000 distinct CDR3 sequences, around 9.1% of them singletons; the top ten hold around 2.4%. Sequences were obtained from PBMCs. The receptors here all came from a human donor in good health (CMV status not recorded). Some clones in this sample may be carry-over from other donors' samples.

This clonotype was detected a few times. V gene TRBV9 combines with J gene TRBJ2-2; D gene uncertain. Germline loops: CDR1 SGDLS, CDR2 YYNGEE. This CDR3 contains 16 residues. V was cut by 1 base and J by 2 bases, with 12 bases left in between. CDR3 protein: CASSVRSAPNTGELFF. CDR3 coding DNA: TGTGCCAGCAGCGTACGGTCGGCCCCTAACACCGGGGAGCTGTTTTTT. Using reference TRBV9 and TRBJ2-2 for the parts outside the CDR3, the full variable domain is DSGVTQTPKHLITATGQRVTLRCSPRSGDLSVYWYQQSLDQGLQFLIQYYNGEERAKGNILERFSAQQFPDLHSELNLSSLELGDSALYFCASSVRSAPNTGELFFGEGSRLTVL.

In its sample, this clonotype was seen many times. The CDR3 reads CSASPDRGYNSPLHF. CDR3 coding DNA: TGCAGTGCCTCCCCCGACAGGGGCTATAATTCACCCCTCCACTTT. The chain uses TRBV20-1 and TRBJ1-6, with TRBD1 identical over 8 bases. CDR1 and CDR2 from the germline V gene are DFQATT and SNEGSKA (reference sequence). This CDR3 comprises 15 residues. After removal of 6 bases from V and 3 bases from J, the junction contained 7 bases not matched to a gene.

This clonotype was recorded many times. This rearrangement joins TRBV28 to TRBJ2-5; D might be TRBD1 or TRBD2, each matching 5 bases. Germline CDR1 reads MDHEN; CDR2 reads SYDVKM. Between the trimmed V and J ends, which lost 6 bases and 2 bases, there was a span of 10 bases. This CDR3 region has 13 residues. The CDR3 here is CASSVGEQETQYF. Here the CDR3 DNA reads TGTGCCAGCAGCGTGGGGGAGCAAGAGACCCAGTACTTC.

This clonotype has ten or more counts. This rearrangement joins TRBV28 to TRBJ2-5; 9 nucleotides match TRBD1. Germline V lookup: CDR1 MDHEN, CDR2 SYDVKM. This CDR3 has 12 residues. Trimming removed 9 bases from V and 5 bases from J; junction bases left unmatched: 4. The CDR3 nucleotides read TGTGCCAGTTGGGACAGGGTCGAGACCCAGTACTTC. The encoded protein is CASWDRVETQYF.

This clonotype was counted a few times. The rearrangement joins TRBV9 to TRBJ2-3; unclear D gene. The length of the CDR3 is 15 residues. V was cut by 0 bases and J by 0 bases, with 8 bases left in between. The germline V gene has CDR1 SGDLS and CDR2 YYNGEE. The DNA for the CDR3 is TGTGCCAGCAGCGTAGAAGGTAGAAGCACAGATACGCAGTATTTT. Encoded protein: CASSVEGRSTDTQYF.